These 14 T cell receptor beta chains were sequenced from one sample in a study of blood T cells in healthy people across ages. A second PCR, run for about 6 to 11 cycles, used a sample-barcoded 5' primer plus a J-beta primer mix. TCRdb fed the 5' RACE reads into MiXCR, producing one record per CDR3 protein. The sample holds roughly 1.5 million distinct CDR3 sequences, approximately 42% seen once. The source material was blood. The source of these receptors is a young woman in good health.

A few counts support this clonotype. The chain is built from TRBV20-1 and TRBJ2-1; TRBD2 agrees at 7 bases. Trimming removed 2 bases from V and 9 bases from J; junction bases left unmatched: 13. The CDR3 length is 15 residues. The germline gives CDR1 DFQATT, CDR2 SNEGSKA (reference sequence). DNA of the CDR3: TGCAGTGCTAGACCAGGACTAGGAGATGGCGGTGAGCAGTTCTTC. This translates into CSARPGLGDGGEQFF.

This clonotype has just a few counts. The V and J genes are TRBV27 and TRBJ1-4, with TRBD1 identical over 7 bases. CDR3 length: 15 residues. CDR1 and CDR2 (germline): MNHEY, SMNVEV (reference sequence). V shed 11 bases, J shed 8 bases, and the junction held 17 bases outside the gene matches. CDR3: CAPSLLGRGSEKLFF. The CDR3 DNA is TGTGCCCCCAGTTTGCTCGGCAGGGGGAGCGAAAAACTGTTTTTT.

The CDR3 nucleotides are TGTGCCAGCAGCTCGAGCGGGAGCGATCAAGAGACCCAGTACTTC. Amino acid sequence: CASSSSGSDQETQYF. The chain employs TRBV11-2 and TRBJ2-5; 8 bases line up with TRBD2. The trim removed 4 bases at V and 2 bases at J, leaving 6 bases unmatched. Germline CDR1 SGHAT, CDR2 FQNNGV. The CDR3 length is 15 residues. Full variable domain (outside the CDR3, taken from reference TRBV11-2 and TRBJ2-5): EAGVAQSPRYKIIEKRQSVAFWCNPISGHATLYWYQQILGQGPKLLIQFQNNGVVDDSQLPKDRFSAERLKGVDSTLKIQPAKLEDSAVYLCASSSSGSDQETQYFGPGTRLLVL.

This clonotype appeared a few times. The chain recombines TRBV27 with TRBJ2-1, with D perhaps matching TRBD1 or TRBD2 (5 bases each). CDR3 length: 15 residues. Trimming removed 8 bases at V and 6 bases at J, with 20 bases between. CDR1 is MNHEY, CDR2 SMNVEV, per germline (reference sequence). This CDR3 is CASHSIGANSNEQFF. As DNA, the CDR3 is TGTGCCAGCCACTCGATCGGGGCCAATAGCAATGAGCAGTTCTTC.

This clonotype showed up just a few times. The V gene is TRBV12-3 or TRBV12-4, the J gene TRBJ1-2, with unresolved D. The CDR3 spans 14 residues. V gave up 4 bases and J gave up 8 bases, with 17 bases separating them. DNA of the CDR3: TGTGCCAGCAGTTCGTCCTTATCTCCCTGGGGCTACACCTTC. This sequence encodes CASSSSLSPWGYTF.

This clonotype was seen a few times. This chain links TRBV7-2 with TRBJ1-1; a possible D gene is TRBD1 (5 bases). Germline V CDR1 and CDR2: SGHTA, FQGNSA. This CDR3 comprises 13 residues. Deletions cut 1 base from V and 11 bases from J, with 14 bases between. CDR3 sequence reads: CASSLVEGSTAFF. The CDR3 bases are TGTGCCAGCAGCTTAGTTGAGGGGTCAACCGCTTTCTTT.

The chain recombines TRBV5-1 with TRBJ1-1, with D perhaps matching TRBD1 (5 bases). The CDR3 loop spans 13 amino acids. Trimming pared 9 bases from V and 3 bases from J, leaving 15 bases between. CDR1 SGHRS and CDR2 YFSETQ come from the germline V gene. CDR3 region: CATKGGGHTEAFF. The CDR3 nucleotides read TGCGCCACCAAGGGTGGGGGACACACTGAAGCTTTCTTT.

CDR3 sequence (DNA): TGTGCCATCAAGGGGACGAGGAGCTACGAGCAGTACTTC. It codes for CAIKGTRSYEQYF. The chain has TRBV10-3 and TRBJ2-7; either TRBD1 or TRBD2 may supply D (5 bases each). CDR3 length equals 13 residues. From germline, CDR1 is ENHRY and CDR2 SYGVKD. The germline V and J ends were trimmed by 7 bases and 3 bases, with 13 bases remaining between them.

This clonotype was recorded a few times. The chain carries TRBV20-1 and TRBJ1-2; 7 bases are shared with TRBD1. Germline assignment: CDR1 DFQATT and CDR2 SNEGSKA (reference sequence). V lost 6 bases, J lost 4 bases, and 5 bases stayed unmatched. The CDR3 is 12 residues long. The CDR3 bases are TGCAGTGCATCGACAGGGCCCTATGGCTACACCTTC. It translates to CSASTGPYGYTF.

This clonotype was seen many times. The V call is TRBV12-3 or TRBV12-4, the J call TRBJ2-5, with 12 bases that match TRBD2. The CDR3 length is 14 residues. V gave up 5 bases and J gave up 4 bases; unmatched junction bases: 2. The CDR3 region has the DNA TGTGCCAGCAGTAGACTAGCGGGAGCAGAGACCCAGTACTTC. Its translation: CASSRLAGAETQYF.

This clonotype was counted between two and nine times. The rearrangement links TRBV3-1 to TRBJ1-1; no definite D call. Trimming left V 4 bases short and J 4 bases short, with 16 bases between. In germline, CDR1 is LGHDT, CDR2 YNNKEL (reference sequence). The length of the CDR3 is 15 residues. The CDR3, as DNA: TGTGCCAGCAGCCCCCGGACGGAAGGATTCACTGAAGCTTTCTTT. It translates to CASSPRTEGFTEAFF.

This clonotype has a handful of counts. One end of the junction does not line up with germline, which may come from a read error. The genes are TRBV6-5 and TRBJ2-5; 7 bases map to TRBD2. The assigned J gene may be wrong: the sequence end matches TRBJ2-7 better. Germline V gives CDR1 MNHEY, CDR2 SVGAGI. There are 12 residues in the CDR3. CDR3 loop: CASGYREGEQYF. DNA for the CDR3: TGTGCCAGCGGTTATAGGGAGGGCGAGCAGTACTTC.

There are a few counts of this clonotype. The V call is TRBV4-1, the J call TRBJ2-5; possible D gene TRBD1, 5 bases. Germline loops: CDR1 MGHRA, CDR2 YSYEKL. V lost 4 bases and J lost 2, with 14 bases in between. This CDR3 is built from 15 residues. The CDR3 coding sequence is TGCGCCAGCAGCCTCAGCCTAACAGGACAAGAGACCCAGTACTTC. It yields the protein CASSLSLTGQETQYF.

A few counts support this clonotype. The CDR3 coding sequence is TGTGCCAGCAGCGTACTGACAGGAGGGGCTGAAGCTTTCTTT. It codes for CASSVLTGGAEAFF. The J gene is TRBJ1-1, the V gene TRBV9; the D gene is possibly TRBD1 (6 bases). Germline V gives CDR1 SGDLS, CDR2 YYNGEE. The germline V and J ends were trimmed by 1 base and 6 bases, with 13 bases remaining between them. This CDR3 has 14 amino acids.